A single sample gave rise to the 16 T cell receptor beta chains below, sequenced in a study of CD8+CD57+ T cells in acquired aplastic anemia. The template for TCR beta VDJ and CDR3 sequence profiling was genomic DNA. MiXCR was run by TCRdb on the reads, yielding one entry per CDR3 protein. The sample lists roughly 500,000 distinct CDR3 sequences, around 30% occurring once. CD8+CD57+ cell expansion, shown by flow cytometry, had occurred in the patients selected for sequencing. The source material was sorted CD4+, CD8+, or CD8+CD57+ T cells (not recorded which) from PBMCs. The receptors were sampled from a human donor with aplastic anemia.

The gene calls are TRBV2 and TRBJ2-7; unclear D gene. V lost 4 bases, J lost 4 bases, and 11 bases lay in between. CDR3 size: 13 residues. CDR1 SNHLY and CDR2 FYNNEI come from the germline V gene. In DNA form, the CDR3 reads TGTGCCAGCAGTGCAAACTTTAATTACGAGCAGTACTTC. Protein sequence: CASSANFNYEQYF.

The J gene is TRBJ2-5, the V gene TRBV6-1, with D perhaps matching TRBD1 (6 bases). Germline V gene lookup returns CDR1 MNHNS and CDR2 SASEGT. This CDR3 contains 13 residues. Trimming cost V 6 bases and J 7 bases, with 15 bases left between them. CDR3 protein: CASRDSQGMTQYF. The CDR3, as DNA: TGTGCCAGCAGGGACAGCCAAGGGATGACCCAGTACTTC.

The CDR3 bases are TGTGCCAGTAGTTCCTACTTAACTAGCGGGGCCAATGAGCAGTTCTTC. Its translation is CASSSYLTSGANEQFF. The chain joins TRBV19 to TRBJ2-1; 10 nucleotides line up with TRBD2. Germline values: CDR1 LNHDA, CDR2 SQIVND (reference sequence). The CDR3 covers 16 residues. Germline trimming cut 5 bases from V and 6 bases from J; bases unmatched to any gene: 10. Complete variable domain (other parts from reference TRBV19 and TRBJ2-1): DGGITQSPKYLFRKEGQNVTLSCEQNLNHDAMYWYRQDPGQGLRLIYYSQIVNDFQKGDIAEGYSVSREKKESFPLTVTSAQKNPTAFYLCASSSYLTSGANEQFFGPGTRLTVL.

This chain uses TRBV25-1 with TRBJ2-3; 8 bases match TRBD1. Germline V gives CDR1 MGHDK, CDR2 SYGVNS. The length of the CDR3 is 14 residues. The V gene end was trimmed by 6 bases and the J gene end by 7 bases; junction bases not matched to a gene: 9. For the CDR3, the DNA is TGTGCCAGCAGGTCGGGGACAGGACCCAATACGCAGTATTTT. Translated, it gives CASRSGTGPNTQYF.

This clonotype was observed a few times. This could be a read error, since a much larger clone is one nucleotide away. This rearrangement joins TRBV20-1 to TRBJ2-7; 7 positions agree with TRBD2. The DNA end lines up better with TRBJ2-1; the J call may be wrong. This CDR3 spans 12 amino acids. Germline values: CDR1 DFQATT, CDR2 SNEGSKA (reference sequence). CDR3 residues: CSARESGTEQFF. For the CDR3, the DNA is TGCAGTGCTAGAGAAAGCGGGACCGAGCAGTTCTTC.

This clonotype occurred many times. The gene calls are TRBV2 and TRBJ2-5, with D perhaps given as TRBD1 or TRBD2 (5 bases each). Germline V gives CDR1 SNHLY, CDR2 FYNNEI. The CDR3 length is 13 residues. Trimming took 4 bases from V and 2 from J, leaving 8 bases between them. CDR3 in DNA: TGTGCCAGCAGTGGGGACCAACAAGAGACCCAGTACTTC. This sequence encodes CASSGDQQETQYF.

Notes on this clonotype: Mismatch with germline at one junction end may stem from a read error. This rearrangement joins TRBV10-1 to TRBJ2-7; D tentatively reads TRBD1 or TRBD2 (5 bases each). Germline assignment: CDR1 WNHNN and CDR2 SYGVQD (reference sequence). The CDR3 consists of 13 residues. The CDR3 coding sequence is TGCGCCAGCAGCCGGGGCAATTCCTACGAGCAGTACTTT. Amino acid sequence: CASSRGNSYEQYF.

This clonotype has a count of ten or more. The chain carries TRBV11-2 and TRBJ1-6; D possibly corresponds to TRBD1 (6 bases). The CDR3 covers 15 residues. Germline V gene sequence: CDR1 SGHAT, CDR2 FQNNGV. Trimming removed 5 bases from V and 8 bases from J, with 16 bases in between. The CDR3 is CASSTNTGRYSPLHF. In nucleotides, the CDR3 is TGTGCCAGCAGCACAAACACAGGGAGGTATTCACCCCTCCACTTT.

This clonotype came up many times. This chain's CDR3 is CSPNQNGTGESGYTF. Written as DNA, the CDR3 is TGCAGCCCAAACCAGAACGGGACAGGGGAGTCCGGCTACACCTTC. The rearrangement links TRBV29-1 to TRBJ1-2, with 10 bases fitting TRBD1. V lost 8 bases and J lost 8; bases outside the gene matches: 17. Germline V gene sequence: CDR1 SQVTM, CDR2 ANQGSEA. The CDR3 is 15 amino acids. Variable domain in full (rest from reference TRBV29-1 and TRBJ1-2): SAVISQKPSRDICQRGTSLTIQCQVDSQVTMMFWYRQQPGQSLTLIATANQGSEATYESGFVIDKFPISRPNLTFSTLTVSNMSPEDSSIYLCSPNQNGTGESGYTFGSGTRLTVV.

The table lists this clonotype with many counts. V is TRBV7-2 and J is TRBJ1-5; D is possibly TRBD1 (6 bases). Trimming removed 2 bases from V and 8 bases from J, with 10 bases in between. CDR1 is SGHTA and CDR2 is FQGNSA in the germline V gene. The CDR3 is 13 amino acids. In DNA form, the CDR3 reads TGTGCCAGCAGCTTACACAGGGAAAAGCCCCAGCATTTT. Residues: CASSLHREKPQHF. Full variable domain (outside the CDR3, taken from reference TRBV7-2 and TRBJ1-5): GAGVSQSPSNKVTEKGKDVELRCDPISGHTALYWYRQSLGQGLEFLIYFQGNSAPDKSGLPSDRFSAERTGGSVSTLTIQRTQQEDSAVYLCASSLHREKPQHFGDGTRLSIL.

The chain recombines TRBV7-2 with TRBJ2-7, with TRBD1 as a possible D gene (5 bases). V dropped 3 bases and J dropped 2 bases, with 14 bases sitting between them. Germline V gene sequence: CDR1 SGHTA, CDR2 FQGNSA. The CDR3 is made up of 15 amino acids. The CDR3 loop reads CASSFTGFQPYEQYF. DNA for the CDR3: TGTGCCAGCAGCTTCACAGGTTTCCAGCCCTACGAGCAGTACTTC. Complete variable domain (other parts from reference TRBV7-2 and TRBJ2-7): GAGVSQSPSNKVTEKGKDVELRCDPISGHTALYWYRQSLGQGLEFLIYFQGNSAPDKSGLPSDRFSAERTGGSVSTLTIQRTQQEDSAVYLCASSFTGFQPYEQYFGPGTRLTVT.

The rearrangement uses TRBV10-3 and TRBJ1-5; 7 nucleotides line up with TRBD1. Germline values: CDR1 ENHRY, CDR2 SYGVKD. This CDR3 contains 15 residues. The ends lost 10 bases at V and 7 bases at J; junction bases unmatched: 16. CDR3 in amino acids: CASKRQGGALQPQHF. The CDR3 DNA sequence: TGTGCCAGCAAACGCCAAGGGGGCGCTTTGCAGCCCCAGCATTTT.

The gene calls are TRBV19 and TRBJ2-7; 8 positions agree with TRBD1. This CDR3 is 13 amino acids long. Germline values: CDR1 LNHDA, CDR2 SQIVND (reference sequence). V lost 5 bases and J lost 2; bases outside the gene matches: 2. The CDR3 nucleotides are TGTGCCAGTAGTTCGGACAGGGCCTACGAGCAGTACTTC. Its translation: CASSSDRAYEQYF. The full variable domain, rest sourced from reference TRBV19 and TRBJ2-7, is DGGITQSPKYLFRKEGQNVTLSCEQNLNHDAMYWYRQDPGQGLRLIYYSQIVNDFQKGDIAEGYSVSREKKESFPLTVTSAQKNPTAFYLCASSSDRAYEQYFGPGTRLTVT.

Notes on this clonotype: A much bigger clone sits one base away, suggesting this may be a read error. The rearrangement uses TRBV2 and TRBJ1-1; D uncertain. Trimming took off 8 bases at V and 0 bases at J, with 10 bases between the two ends. CDR3 size: 13 residues. Germline CDR1 SNHLY, CDR2 FYNNEI. Here the CDR3 reads CASLVGLNTEAFF. In DNA form, the CDR3 reads TGTGCCAGCCTGGTGGGGTTGAACACTGAAGCTTTCTTT.

This chain connects TRBV20-1 to TRBJ2-5; D is undetermined. This CDR3 has 14 amino acids. Looked up from germline, CDR1 is DFQATT and CDR2 is SNEGSKA (reference sequence). Trimming pared 0 bases from V and 3 bases from J, leaving 11 bases between. CDR3 DNA sequence: TGCAGTGCTAGAGATAATAGGCGTGAAGAGACCCAGTACTTC. Translation gives CSARDNRREETQYF.

This clonotype has ten or more counts. This chain links TRBV20-1 with TRBJ2-3, with D possibly TRBD2 on 6 matching bases. V was pared by 1 base and J by 3 bases, with 14 bases between. The CDR3 sequence is 15 residues long. Germline CDR1 and CDR2: DFQATT and SNEGSKA (reference sequence). CDR3 amino acids: CSARGGGGRTDTQYF. The CDR3 DNA is TGCAGTGCTAGAGGGGGCGGAGGGAGGACAGATACGCAGTATTTT.